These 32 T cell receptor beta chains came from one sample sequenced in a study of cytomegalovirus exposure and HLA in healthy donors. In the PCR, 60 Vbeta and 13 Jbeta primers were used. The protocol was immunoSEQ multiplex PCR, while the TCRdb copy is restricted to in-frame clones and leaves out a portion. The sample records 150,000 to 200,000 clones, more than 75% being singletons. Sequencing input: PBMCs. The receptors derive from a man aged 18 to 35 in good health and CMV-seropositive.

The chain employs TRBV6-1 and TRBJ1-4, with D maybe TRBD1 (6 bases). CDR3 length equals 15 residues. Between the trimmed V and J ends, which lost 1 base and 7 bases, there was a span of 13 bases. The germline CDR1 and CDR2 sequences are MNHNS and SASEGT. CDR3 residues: CASSEVWGGGEKLFF. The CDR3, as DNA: TGTGCCAGCAGTGAAGTGTGGGGAGGGGGTGAAAAACTGTTTTTT.

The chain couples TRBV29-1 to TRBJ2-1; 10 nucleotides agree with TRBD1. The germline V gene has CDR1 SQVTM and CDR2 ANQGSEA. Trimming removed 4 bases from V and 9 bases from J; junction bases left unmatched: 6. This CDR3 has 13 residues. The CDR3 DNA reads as TGCAGCGTTGGGAGACAGGGGGCGGGTGAGCAGTTCTTC. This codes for CSVGRQGAGEQFF.

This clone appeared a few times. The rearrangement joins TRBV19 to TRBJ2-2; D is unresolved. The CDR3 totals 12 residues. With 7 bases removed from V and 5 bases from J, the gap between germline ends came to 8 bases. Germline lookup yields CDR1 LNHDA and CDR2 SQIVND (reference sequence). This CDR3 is CASIAWTGELFF. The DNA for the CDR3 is TGTGCCAGTATTGCGTGGACCGGGGAGCTGTTTTTT. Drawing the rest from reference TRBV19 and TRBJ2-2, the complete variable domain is DGGITQSPKYLFRKEGQNVTLSCEQNLNHDAMYWYRQDPGQGLRLIYYSQIVNDFQKGDIAEGYSVSREKKESFPLTVTSAQKNPTAFYLCASIAWTGELFFGEGSRLTVL.

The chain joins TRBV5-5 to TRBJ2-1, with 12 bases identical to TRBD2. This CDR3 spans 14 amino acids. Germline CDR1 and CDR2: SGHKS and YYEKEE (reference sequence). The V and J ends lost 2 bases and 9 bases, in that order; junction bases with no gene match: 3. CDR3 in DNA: TGTGCCAGCAGCTTACTAGCGGGAGGACGTGAGCAGTTCTTC. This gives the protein CASSLLAGGREQFF.

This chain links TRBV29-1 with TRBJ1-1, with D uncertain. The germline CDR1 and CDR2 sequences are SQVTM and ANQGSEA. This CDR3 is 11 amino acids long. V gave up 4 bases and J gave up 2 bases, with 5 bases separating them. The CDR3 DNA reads TGCAGCGTTGTGCTAAACACTGAAGCTTTCTTT. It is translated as CSVVLNTEAFF.

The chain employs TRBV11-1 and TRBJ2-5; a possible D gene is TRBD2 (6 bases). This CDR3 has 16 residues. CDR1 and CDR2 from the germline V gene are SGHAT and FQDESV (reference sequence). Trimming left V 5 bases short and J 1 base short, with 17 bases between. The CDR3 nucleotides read TGTGCCAGCAGCCCTCGGGTAGCGGCAATCCAAGAGACCCAGTACTTC. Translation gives CASSPRVAAIQETQYF.

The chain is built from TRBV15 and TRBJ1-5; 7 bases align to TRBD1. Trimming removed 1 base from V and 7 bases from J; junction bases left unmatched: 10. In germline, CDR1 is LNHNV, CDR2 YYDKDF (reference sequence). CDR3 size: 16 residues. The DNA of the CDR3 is TGTGCCACCAGCAGAGGGGGAGACAGGGTAAAACAGCCCCAGCATTTT. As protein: CATSRGGDRVKQPQHF. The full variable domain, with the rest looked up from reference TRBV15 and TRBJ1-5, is DAMVIQNPRYQVTQFGKPVTLSCSQTLNHNVMYWYQQKSSQAPKLLFHYYDKDFNNEADTPDNFQSRRPNTSFCFLDIRSPGLGDTAMYLCATSRGGDRVKQPQHFGDGTRLSIL.

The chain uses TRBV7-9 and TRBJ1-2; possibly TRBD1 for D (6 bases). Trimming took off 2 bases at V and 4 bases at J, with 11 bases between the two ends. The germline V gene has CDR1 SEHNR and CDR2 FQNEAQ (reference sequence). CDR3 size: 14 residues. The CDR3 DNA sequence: TGTGCCAGCAGCTTATCAGGGGCGGCCTATGGCTACACCTTC. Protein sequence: CASSLSGAAYGYTF.

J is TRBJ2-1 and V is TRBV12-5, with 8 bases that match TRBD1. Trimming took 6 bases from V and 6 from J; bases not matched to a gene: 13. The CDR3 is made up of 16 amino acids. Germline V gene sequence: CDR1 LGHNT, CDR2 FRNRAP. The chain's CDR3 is CASGPTGQGRFNEQFF. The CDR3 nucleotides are TGTGCTAGTGGCCCGACCGGACAGGGTAGATTCAATGAGCAGTTCTTC.

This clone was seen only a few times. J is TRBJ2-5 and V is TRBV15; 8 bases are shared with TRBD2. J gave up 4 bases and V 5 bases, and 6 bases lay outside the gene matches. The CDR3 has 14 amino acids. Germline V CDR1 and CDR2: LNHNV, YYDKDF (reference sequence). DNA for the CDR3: TGTGCCACCAGCTTACAGCGGGGGAGAGAGACCCAGTACTTC. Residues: CATSLQRGRETQYF.

CDR3 DNA sequence: TGCGCCAGCAGCCAAGATCGACAGGCCCCCTCCTATAATTCACCCCTCCACTTT. It specifies CASSQDRQAPSYNSPLHF. The chain links TRBV4-3 to TRBJ1-6; weak D call: TRBD1 (6 bases). The germline V gene has CDR1 LGHNA and CDR2 YSLEER. V dropped 0 bases and J dropped 0 bases, with 12 bases sitting between them. The CDR3 runs 18 residues.

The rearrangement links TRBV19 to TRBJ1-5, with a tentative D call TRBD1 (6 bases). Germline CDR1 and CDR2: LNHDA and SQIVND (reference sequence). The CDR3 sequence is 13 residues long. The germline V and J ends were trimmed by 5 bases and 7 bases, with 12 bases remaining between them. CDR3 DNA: TGTGCCAGTAGTTCACAGGGATGGCAGCCCCAGCATTTT. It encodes CASSSQGWQPQHF.

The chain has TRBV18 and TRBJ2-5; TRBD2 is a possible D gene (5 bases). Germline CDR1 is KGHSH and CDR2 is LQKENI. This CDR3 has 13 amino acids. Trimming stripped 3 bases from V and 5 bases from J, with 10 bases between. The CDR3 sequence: CASSPSGSETQYF. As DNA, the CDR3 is TGTGCCAGCTCACCGTCGGGGTCGGAGACCCAGTACTTC.

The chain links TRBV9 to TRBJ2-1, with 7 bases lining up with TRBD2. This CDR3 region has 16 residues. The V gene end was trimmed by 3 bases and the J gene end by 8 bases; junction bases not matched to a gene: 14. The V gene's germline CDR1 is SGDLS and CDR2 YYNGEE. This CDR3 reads CASSATGLSILDEQFF. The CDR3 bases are TGTGCCAGCAGCGCAACGGGACTATCCATACTCGATGAGCAGTTCTTC.

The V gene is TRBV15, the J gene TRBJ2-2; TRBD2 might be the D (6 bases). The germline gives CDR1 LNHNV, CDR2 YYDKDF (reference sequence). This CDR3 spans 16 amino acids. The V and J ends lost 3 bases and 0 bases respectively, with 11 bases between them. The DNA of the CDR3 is TGTGCCACCAGCAGGTGGCGGGGCACGAACACCGGGGAGCTGTTTTTT. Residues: CATSRWRGTNTGELFF.

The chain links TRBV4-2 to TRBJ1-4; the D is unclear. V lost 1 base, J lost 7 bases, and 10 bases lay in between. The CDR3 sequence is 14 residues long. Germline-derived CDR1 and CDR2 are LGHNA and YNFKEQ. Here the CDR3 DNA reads TGTGCCAGCAGCCAAGGACTTTCGGTTGAAAAACTGTTTTTT. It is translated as CASSQGLSVEKLFF.

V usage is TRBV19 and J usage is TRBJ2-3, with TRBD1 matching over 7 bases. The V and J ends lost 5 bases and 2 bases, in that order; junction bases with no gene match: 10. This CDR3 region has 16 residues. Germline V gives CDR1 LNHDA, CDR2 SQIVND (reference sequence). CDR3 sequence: CASSPARGQYTDTQYF. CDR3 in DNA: TGTGCCAGTAGTCCCGCCCGGGGACAGTACACAGATACGCAGTATTTT.

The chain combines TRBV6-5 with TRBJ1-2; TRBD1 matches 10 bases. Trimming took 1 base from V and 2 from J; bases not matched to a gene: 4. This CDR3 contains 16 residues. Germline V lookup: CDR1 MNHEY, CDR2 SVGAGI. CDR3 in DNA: TGTGCCAGCAGTTACTTGGGACAGGGGACGAACTATGGCTACACCTTC. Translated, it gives CASSYLGQGTNYGYTF.

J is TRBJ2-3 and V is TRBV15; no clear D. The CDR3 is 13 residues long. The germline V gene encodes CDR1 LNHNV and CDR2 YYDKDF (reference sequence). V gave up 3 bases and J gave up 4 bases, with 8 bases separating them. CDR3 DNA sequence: TGTGCCACCAGCAGTTCCCCGGCAGATACGCAGTATTTT. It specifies CATSSSPADTQYF.

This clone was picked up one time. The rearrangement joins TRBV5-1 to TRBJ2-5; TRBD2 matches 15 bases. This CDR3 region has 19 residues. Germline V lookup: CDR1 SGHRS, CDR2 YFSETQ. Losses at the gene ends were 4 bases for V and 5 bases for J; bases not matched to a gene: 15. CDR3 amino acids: CASSPRTSGGAPLRETQYF. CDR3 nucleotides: TGCGCCAGCAGCCCCAGGACTAGCGGGGGGGCGCCGTTACGGGAGACCCAGTACTTC. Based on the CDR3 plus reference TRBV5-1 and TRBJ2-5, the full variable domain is KAGVTQTPRYLIKTRGQQVTLSCSPISGHRSVSWYQQTPGQGLQFLFEYFSETQRNKGNFPGRFSGRQFSNSRSEMNVSTLELGDSALYLCASSPRTSGGAPLRETQYFGPGTRLLVL.

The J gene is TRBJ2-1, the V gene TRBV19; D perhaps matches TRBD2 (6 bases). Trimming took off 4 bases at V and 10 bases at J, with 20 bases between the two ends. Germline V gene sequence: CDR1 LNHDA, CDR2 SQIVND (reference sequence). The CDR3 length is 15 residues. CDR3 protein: CASSKERVWQGEQFF. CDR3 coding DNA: TGTGCCAGTAGTAAAGAGCGGGTGTGGCAAGGGGAGCAGTTCTTC.

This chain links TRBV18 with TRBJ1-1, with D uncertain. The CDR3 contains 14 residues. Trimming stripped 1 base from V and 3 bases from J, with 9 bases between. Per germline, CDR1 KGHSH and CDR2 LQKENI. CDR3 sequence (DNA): TGTGCCAGCTCACCACTGGGTGCGGACACTGAAGCTTTCTTT. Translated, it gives CASSPLGADTEAFF.

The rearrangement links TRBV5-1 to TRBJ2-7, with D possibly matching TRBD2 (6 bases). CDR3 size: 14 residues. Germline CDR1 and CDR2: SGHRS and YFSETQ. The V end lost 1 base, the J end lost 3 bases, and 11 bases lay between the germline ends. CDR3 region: CASSLTGGYYEQYF. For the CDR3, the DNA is TGCGCCAGCAGCTTGACAGGAGGGTACTACGAGCAGTACTTC.

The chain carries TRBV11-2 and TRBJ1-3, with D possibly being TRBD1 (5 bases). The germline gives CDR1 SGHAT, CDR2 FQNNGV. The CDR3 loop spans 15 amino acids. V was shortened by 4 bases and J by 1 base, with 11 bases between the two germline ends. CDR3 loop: CASSSLGGSGNTIYF. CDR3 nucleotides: TGTGCCAGCAGCTCCTTGGGGGGGTCTGGAAACACCATATATTTT.

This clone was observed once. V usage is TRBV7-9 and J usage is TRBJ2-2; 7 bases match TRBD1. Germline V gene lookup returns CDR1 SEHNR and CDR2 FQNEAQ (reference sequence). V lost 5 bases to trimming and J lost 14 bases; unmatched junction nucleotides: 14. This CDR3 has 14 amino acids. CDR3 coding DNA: TGTGCCAGCAGCGCGCGCGACAGGGTGACTATTCTGTTTTTT. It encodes CASSARDRVTILFF.

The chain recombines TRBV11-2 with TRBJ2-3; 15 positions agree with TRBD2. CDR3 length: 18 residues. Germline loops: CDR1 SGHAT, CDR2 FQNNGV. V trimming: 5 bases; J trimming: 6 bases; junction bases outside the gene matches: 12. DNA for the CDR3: TGTGCCAGCAGCACCTCCGGGACTAGCGGGGGGTACTCTGATACGCAGTATTTT. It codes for CASSTSGTSGGYSDTQYF.

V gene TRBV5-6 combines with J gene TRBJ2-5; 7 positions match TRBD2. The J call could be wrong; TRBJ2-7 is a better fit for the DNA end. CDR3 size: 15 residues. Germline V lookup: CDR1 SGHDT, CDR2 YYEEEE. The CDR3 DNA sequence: TGTGCCAGCAGTCTTCAATTCGCGGGAGTCCTCGAGCAGTACTTC. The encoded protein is CASSLQFAGVLEQYF.

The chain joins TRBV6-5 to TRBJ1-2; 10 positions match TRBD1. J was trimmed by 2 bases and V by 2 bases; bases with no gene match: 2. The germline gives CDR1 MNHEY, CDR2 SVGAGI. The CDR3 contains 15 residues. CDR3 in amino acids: CASSYADRGNYGYTF. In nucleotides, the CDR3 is TGTGCCAGCAGTTACGCGGACAGGGGGAACTATGGCTACACCTTC.

In DNA, the CDR3 is TGTGCCAGCAGCCAAAGCGGGAGGGGCGCCTACGAGCAGTACTTC. Its translation is CASSQSGRGAYEQYF. This chain connects TRBV28 to TRBJ2-7, with 10 bases matching TRBD2. This CDR3 contains 15 residues. Trimming cost V 6 bases and J 2 bases; bases outside gene matches: 7. The germline V gene encodes CDR1 MDHEN and CDR2 SYDVKM.

CDR3 sequence: CASSFGGIEQYF. The CDR3 bases are TGTGCCAGCAGCTTTGGAGGGATCGAGCAGTACTTC. The chain recombines TRBV5-4 with TRBJ2-5; the D gene is possibly TRBD2 (6 bases). The J call may be in error: the DNA end matches TRBJ2-7 better. There are 12 residues in the CDR3. The germline CDR1 and CDR2 sequences are SGHNT and YYREEE (reference sequence).

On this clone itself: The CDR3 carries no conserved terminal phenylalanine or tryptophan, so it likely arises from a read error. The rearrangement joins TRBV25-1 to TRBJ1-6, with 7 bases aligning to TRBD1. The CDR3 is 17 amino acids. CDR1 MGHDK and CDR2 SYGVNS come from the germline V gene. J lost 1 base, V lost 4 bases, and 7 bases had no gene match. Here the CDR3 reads CASSAFTGASYNSPLHL. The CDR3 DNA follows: TGTGCCAGCAGTGCCTTCACAGGGGCTTCCTATAATTCACCCCTCCACCTT.

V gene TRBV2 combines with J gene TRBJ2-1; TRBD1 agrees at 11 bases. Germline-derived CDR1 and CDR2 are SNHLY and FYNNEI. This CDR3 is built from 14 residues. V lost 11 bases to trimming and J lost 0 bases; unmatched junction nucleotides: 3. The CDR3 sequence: CAGQGANSYNEQFF. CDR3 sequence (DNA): TGTGCCGGACAGGGGGCGAACTCCTACAATGAGCAGTTCTTC. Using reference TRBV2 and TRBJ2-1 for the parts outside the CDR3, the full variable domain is EPEVTQTPSHQVTQMGQEVILRCVPISNHLYFYWYRQILGQKVEFLVSFYNNEISEKSEIFDDQFSVERPDGSNFTLKIRSTKLEDSAMYFCAGQGANSYNEQFFGPGTRLTVL.